The present entry profiles one TCR beta chain with its context. These data originate in a study of control samples from healthy donors and cancer patients. Profiled with immunoSEQ multiplex PCR; TCRdb holds only in-frame clones, not every one. The repertoire holds 260,000 or so clones, with over 75% as singletons. From germline, CDR1 is SGHRS and CDR2 YFSETQ. The junction had 7 bases not matched to a gene; V was cut back by 0 bases and J by 4 bases. The CDR3 has 16 amino acids. The sequenced sample was PBMCs. The rearrangement uses TRBV5-1 and TRBJ1-2, with 9 bases lining up with TRBD1. This TCR derives from a woman aged 60-70 years with lung cancer. The CDR3 nucleotides are TGCGCCAGCAGCTTGGGTTTGGGGGACAGGGCCTATGGCTACACCTTC. Protein product: CASSLGLGDRAYGYTF.